The 18 T cell receptor beta chains below come from one sample, sequenced in a study of shared clonotypes between healthy human individuals. Generated by immunoSEQ multiplex PCR, the TCRdb table keeps only in-frame clones and is missing some. The table has some 530,000 clones, 78% seen once. Sequencing was performed on PBMCs. These TCRs come from a woman aged 40 to 50 in good health. Some clones in this sample may be carry-over from other donors' samples.

The chain couples TRBV2 to TRBJ2-7, with D perhaps TRBD1 (6 bases). V lost 6 bases and J 4 bases, leaving 16 bases between the germline ends. This CDR3 comprises 14 residues. From germline, CDR1 is SNHLY and CDR2 FYNNEI. The CDR3 coding sequence is TGTGCCAGCAGCGCCTATGGACAGCTATACGAGCAGTACTTC. Translation: CASSAYGQLYEQYF.

The J gene is TRBJ2-2, the V gene TRBV9, with 8 bases matching TRBD2. The length of the CDR3 is 19 residues. CDR1 and CDR2 (germline): SGDLS, YYNGEE. V lost 3 bases, J lost 2 bases, and 15 bases stayed unmatched. The DNA for the CDR3 is TGTGCCAGCAGCGCGGGACTAGTAGGAGATGGTCGTAACACCGGGGAGCTGTTTTTT. Translated, it gives CASSAGLVGDGRNTGELFF.

This clone was found once. The gene calls are TRBV28 and TRBJ1-2; tentatively, D is TRBD1 (6 bases). The CDR3 is 14 amino acids. Trimming stripped 6 bases from V and 5 bases from J, with 16 bases between. Germline CDR1 and CDR2: MDHEN and SYDVKM. The CDR3 nucleotides read TGTGCCAGCAGCAGGGGTGGGGGGAGGTATGGCTACACCTTC. It yields the protein CASSRGGGRYGYTF.

This clone was picked up a small number of times. CDR3 bases: TGTGCCAGCTCCCCGGTGGGTTCAGGGAGCCCTAGCACAGATACGCAGTATTTT. This gives the protein CASSPVGSGSPSTDTQYF. The chain links TRBV7-9 to TRBJ2-3; the D gene could be TRBD1 or TRBD2 (5 bases each). CDR1 is SEHNR, CDR2 FQNEAQ, per germline (reference sequence). V dropped 8 bases and J dropped 0 bases, with 24 bases sitting between them. This CDR3 has 18 amino acids. The whole variable domain, remainder taken from reference TRBV7-9 and TRBJ2-3, is DTGVSQNPRHKITKRGQNVTFRCDPISEHNRLYWYRQTLGQGPEFLTYFQNEAQLEKSRLLSDRFSAERPKGSFSTLEIQRTEQGDSAMYLCASSPVGSGSPSTDTQYFGPGTRLTVL.

V usage is TRBV10-3 and J usage is TRBJ1-2; no firm D call. V was trimmed by 5 bases and J by 0 bases, leaving 1 base between them. There are 11 residues in the CDR3. Germline V gene data show CDR1 as ENHRY and CDR2 as SYGVKD. DNA for the CDR3: TGTGCCATCAGTTCTAACTATGGCTACACCTTC. It translates to CAISSNYGYTF.

This clone was counted between two and nine times. The chain couples TRBV7-3 to TRBJ2-7, with a possible D match to TRBD1 (6 bases). The ends were cut back, 2 bases at V and 7 bases at J, with 12 bases in the middle. Germline V CDR1 and CDR2: SGHTA, FQGTGA. This CDR3 has 13 amino acids. CDR3 residues: CASSLGQGREQYF. The CDR3 DNA sequence: TGTGCCAGCAGCTTAGGTCAGGGGCGGGAGCAGTACTTC.

This clone occurred once. Other nucleotide sequences from this sample produce the same CDR3. V is TRBV29-1 and J is TRBJ2-7, with TRBD2 matching over 9 bases. Germline V CDR1 and CDR2: SQVTM, ANQGSEA. This CDR3 has 13 residues. V shed 4 bases and J 1 base; nucleotides not matched to a gene: 2. The CDR3 sequence: CSVGLAASYEQYF. DNA of the CDR3: TGCAGCGTTGGACTAGCGGCTTCCTACGAGCAGTACTTC.

This sequence joins TRBV29-1 and TRBJ2-6; D unresolved. This CDR3 is 19 amino acids long. V lost 7 bases and J 0 bases, leaving 25 bases between the germline ends. The germline V gene encodes CDR1 SQVTM and CDR2 ANQGSEA. The CDR3 coding sequence is TGCAGCGCTGAGGTCTCCGGCAGGACCCTGAGCTCTGGGGCCAACGTCCTGACTTTC. Amino acids: CSAEVSGRTLSSGANVLTF.

The chain combines TRBV19 with TRBJ2-3, with TRBD2 identical over 8 bases. V was pared by 6 bases and J by 2 bases, with 4 bases of the junction left unmatched. Looked up from germline, CDR1 is LNHDA and CDR2 is SQIVND (reference sequence). The CDR3 is made up of 14 amino acids. CDR3 region: CASRISGNTDTQYF. The CDR3 nucleotides read TGTGCCAGTAGGATTAGCGGGAACACAGATACGCAGTATTTT.

This chain uses TRBV6-1 with TRBJ1-1; D is uncertain. Germline V gives CDR1 MNHNS, CDR2 SASEGT. Trimming cost V 2 bases and J 0 bases, with 4 bases left between them. The CDR3 extends over 13 amino acids. The CDR3 spells CASSEPLNTEAFF. The CDR3 DNA follows: TGTGCCAGCAGTGAACCCCTGAACACTGAAGCTTTCTTT.

V and J are TRBV6-1 and TRBJ2-2; TRBD1 might be the D (5 bases). The CDR3 loop spans 15 amino acids. With 3 bases removed from V and 0 bases from J, the gap between germline ends came to 8 bases. Germline V gives CDR1 MNHNS, CDR2 SASEGT. The chain's CDR3 is CASSDRVSNTGELFF. DNA for the CDR3: TGTGCCAGCAGTGACAGGGTCTCGAACACCGGGGAGCTGTTTTTT.

The gene calls are TRBV28 and TRBJ1-6; no definite D call. V was shortened by 7 bases and J by 8 bases, with 18 bases between the two germline ends. Germline assignment: CDR1 MDHEN and CDR2 SYDVKM. CDR3 length: 15 amino acids. Written as DNA, the CDR3 is TGTGCCAGCACCTCCCCCTTAGGGATGCATTCACCCCTCCACTTT. It specifies CASTSPLGMHSPLHF.

With respect to this clone: The sample contains more than one DNA sequence encoding this CDR3. V and J are TRBV7-9 and TRBJ1-5; D gene ambiguous. The CDR3 has 12 residues. Germline-derived CDR1 and CDR2 are SEHNR and FQNEAQ (reference sequence). V lost 4 bases to trimming and J lost 4 bases, with 5 bases between them. CDR3 sequence reads: CASSSGNQPQHF. The CDR3 DNA follows: TGTGCCAGCAGCTCTGGGAATCAGCCCCAGCATTTT.

The chain links TRBV20-1 to TRBJ2-5; 7 nucleotides align to TRBD1. Germline V gives CDR1 DFQATT, CDR2 SNEGSKA (reference sequence). The CDR3 sequence is 11 residues long. The DNA of the CDR3 is TGCAGCGGGACAGTGCAAGAGACCCAGTACTTC. Encoded protein: CSGTVQETQYF.

The chain joins TRBV4-2 to TRBJ2-5; D uncertain. Trimming took 0 bases from V and 1 from J, leaving 6 bases between them. The germline V gene has CDR1 LGHNA and CDR2 YNFKEQ. The CDR3 covers 14 residues. The DNA of the CDR3 is TGTGCCAGCAGCCAAGAGGGCTTCCAAGAGACCCAGTACTTC. Translated, it gives CASSQEGFQETQYF.

The chain couples TRBV30 to TRBJ2-4; the D gene is possibly TRBD2 (5 bases). Germline V lookup: CDR1 GTSNPN, CDR2 SVGIG (reference sequence). This CDR3 has 14 residues. Trimming stripped 6 bases from V and 0 bases from J, with 12 bases between. The CDR3 sequence: CACDYGLAKNIQYF. In nucleotides, the CDR3 is TGTGCCTGTGACTATGGGCTAGCCAAAAACATTCAGTACTTC.

The CDR3 sequence is CASSPLAFVGEQAYEQYF. The CDR3 bases are TGCGCCAGCAGCCCTCTAGCCTTTGTGGGAGAGCAGGCCTACGAGCAGTACTTC. J is TRBJ2-5 and V is TRBV4-1; possibly TRBD2 for D (5 bases). The J call may be wrong; the DNA end is better matched by TRBJ2-7. The CDR3 is 18 residues long. Germline values: CDR1 MGHRA, CDR2 YSYEKL.

This chain's CDR3 is CASSPQMAGPAFAGELFF. The CDR3 coding sequence is TGTGCCAGCAGCCCCCAAATGGCGGGTCCCGCTTTCGCCGGGGAGCTGTTTTTT. The chain is built from TRBV7-3 and TRBJ2-2; maybe TRBD2 (5 bases). There are 18 residues in the CDR3. Trimming stripped 5 bases from V and 6 bases from J, with 25 bases between. Looked up from germline, CDR1 is SGHTA and CDR2 is FQGTGA.